These T cell receptor beta chains were read from a single sample in a study of blood T cell repertoires in COVID-19. Sequencing was performed with immunoSEQ multiplex PCR; in TCRdb, only in-frame clones are kept and a portion is missing. Of about 360,000 clones listed, approximately 86% are singletons. The sample taken for sequencing was peripheral blood. The receptor set was obtained from a human donor in a cohort sampled during active COVID-19. CDR3s include the opening cysteine and the closing phenylalanine or tryptophan. A D gene is named only where the DNA matches it firmly. Clone size is given for some rows only: seen once, a few or many times, or a class if the clone is expanded.

V	J	size	D	DNA	CDR3
TRBV9	TRBJ1-1	.	.	TGTGCCAGCAGCCCAAACTGGAGACCAGAAGCTTTCTTT	CASSPNWRPEAFF
TRBV14	TRBJ2-1	.	TRBD2	TGTGCCAGCAGCCCACTAGCGGGCCGGGGTGAGCAGTTCTTC	CASSPLAGRGEQFF
TRBV7-2	TRBJ2-7	.	.	TGTGCCAGCAGCTTAGCGAGGTCCTACGAGCAGTACTTC	CASSLARSYEQYF
TRBV9	TRBJ2-3	.	TRBD2	TGTGCCAGCAGCGGACTAGCGGGGGCCCTACCCACAGATACGCAGTATTTT	CASSGLAGALPTDTQYF
TRBV4-2	TRBJ1-1	.	.	TGTGCCAGCAGCCAAGCAGGGCCGAACACTGAAGCTTTCTTT	CASSQAGPNTEAFF
TRBV3-1/TRBV3-2	TRBJ2-1	.	TRBD2	TGTGCCAGCAGCTCGGGGGGTACCCCCTACAATGAGCAGTTCTTC	CASSSGGTPYNEQFF
TRBV30	TRBJ1-2	.	.	TGTGCCTGGAACTTAAAAGCTAACTATGGCTACACCTTC	CAWNLKANYGYTF
TRBV5-1	TRBJ1-2	.	.	TGCGCCAGCAGCAGCCAGGTTGGGGGCGGCTATGGCTACACCTTC	CASSSQVGGGYGYTF
TRBV9	TRBJ1-2	.	TRBD1	TGTGCCAGCAGCGCTTTGCCGGGACAGGGATCTAACTATGGCTACACCTTC	CASSALPGQGSNYGYTF
TRBV29-1	TRBJ1-1	.	TRBD1	TGCAGCGCCCGACAGGGGTGGTACACTGAAGCTTTCTTT	CSARQGWYTEAFF
TRBV4-2	TRBJ1-2	few	.	TGTGCCAGCAGCCGCCGACAAGATTATGGCTACACCTTC	CASSRRQDYGYTF
TRBV7-3	TRBJ2-1	.	TRBD2	TGTGCCAGCAGCTTAGAAGGCCTAGCGGATTACAATGAGCAGTTCTTC	CASSLEGLADYNEQFF
TRBV21-1	TRBJ1-3	.	.	TGTGCCAGCAGCAAATGTACAGGGGGCGCGGAAGGAAACACCATATATTTT	CASSKCTGGAEGNTIYF
TRBV2	TRBJ2-7	.	.	TGTGCCAGCAGTGACGACAGCTACGAGCAGTACTTC	CASSDDSYEQYF
TRBV7-8	TRBJ2-7	.	.	TGTGCCAGCAGCTTAGGCCAGGCCAACGAGCAGTACTTC	CASSLGQANEQYF
TRBV19	TRBJ1-5	few	.	TGTGCCAGTAGTAGTGTAGACAGGCGCAATCAGCCCCAGCATTTT	CASSSVDRRNQPQHF
TRBV19	TRBJ1-5	.	.	TGTGCCAGTAGTCCTACAGCAGTCAATCAGCCCCAGCATTTT	CASSPTAVNQPQHF
TRBV13	TRBJ2-7	.	.	TGTGCCAGCAGCTTATACGGTGCCTACGAGCAGTACTTC	CASSLYGAYEQYF
TRBV6-5	TRBJ2-5	.	TRBD2	TGTGCCAGCAGTTACGGAGCGGGAGTGGGAGAGACCCAGTACTTC	CASSYGAGVGETQYF
TRBV4-1	TRBJ1-2	few	.	TGCGCCAGCAGCCAAGAAGAGGGCTTGGATGGCTACACCTTC	CASSQEEGLDGYTF
TRBV6-6	TRBJ1-3	once	TRBD1	TGTGCCAGCAGGCCGACAGGGATGAGAGGAAACACCATATATTTT	CASRPTGMRGNTIYF
TRBV29-1	TRBJ2-1	.	TRBD2	TGCAGCGGGGTAAGGGCGGGGCGGGAGCTGTTCGGTGAGCAGTTCTTC	CSGVRAGRELFGEQFF
TRBV21-1	TRBJ1-5	.	.	TGTGCCAGCAGCTCACCGGGGGGGGTAGGGAGCAATCAGCCCCAGCATTTT	CASSSPGGVGSNQPQHF
TRBV18	TRBJ1-3	.	.	TGTGCCGGTACCTCAGGGGTCTCTGGAAACACCATATATTTT	CAGTSGVSGNTIYF
TRBV2	TRBJ2-2	.	TRBD1	TGTGCCAGCAGTGAAGTACAGGGGATCGGCGGGGAGCTGTTTTTT	CASSEVQGIGGELFF
TRBV11-2	TRBJ1-1	.	TRBD1	TGTGCCAGCAGCCCCCCACAGGGACAGATGAACACTGAAGCTTTCTTT	CASSPPQGQMNTEAFF
TRBV7-9	TRBJ2-7	.	TRBD1	TGTGCCAGCAGCTTACGGACCGGGACAGGGGACGAGGTCGAGCAGTACTTC	CASSLRTGTGDEVEQYF